This T cell receptor (beta chain) was found in a study of blood T cell repertoires in COVID-19. Study-wide context: T cells, B-cell-depleted T cells, or PBMCs provided the cDNA or gDNA that served as material.

TCRdb keeps only in-frame clones here, not all; method: immunoSEQ multiplex PCR. The sample holds about 82,000 clones, around four fifths seen once. V lost 5 bases, J lost 4 bases, and 14 bases lay in between. CDR3 length equals 14 residues. Per germline, CDR1 GTSNPN and CDR2 SVGIG (reference sequence). The specimen sequenced was peripheral blood. The chain links TRBV30 to TRBJ1-4; no clear D gene. The sequence was collected from a man aged 80 or over with active or convalescent COVID-19. The CDR3 spells CAWSPGFGNEKLFF. In DNA form, the CDR3 reads TGTGCCTGGTCTCCAGGTTTTGGTAATGAAAAACTGTTTTTT.